Included here is one T cell receptor (beta chain) sequence, with context. Its antigen is currently unknown. This entry belongs to a study of vaccination and CD4 T cells after COVID-19. For the study at large: Recovered patients in the cohort numbered six men and four women, two of them Hispanic. The stimulus for the cells was overlapping spike peptides derived from SARS-CoV-2, HCoV-NL63, HCoV-OC43 and HCoV-229E.

This CDR3 is built from 15 residues. Losses at the gene ends were 3 bases for V and 7 bases for J; bases not matched to a gene: 3. Germline loops: CDR1 SGHNT, CDR2 YYREEE (reference sequence). The Oncomine TCR Beta short-read assay sequenced DNA from cultured CD4+ T cells. From CD4+ T cells that had been cultured, genomic DNA was extracted. TCRdb independently ran MiXCR on the PCR reads; one entry per CDR3 protein. The repertoire has 9,500 to 14,000 distinct CDR3 sequences, roughly 56% of them found once; the top ten carry over 20%. The treatment here: roughly ten-day PBMC culture with coronavirus spike peptide pools or control peptides (ViraFEST assay). Per-well cultures of 2 million or so PBMCs received roughly 9.3 IU/ml IL-2 and 10 ug/ml peptide pools.

The TCR comes from a human donor who had recovered from COVID-19. Sequenced material: CD4+ T cells from blood, cultured in vitro. The chain carries TRBV5-4 and TRBJ2-1, with 14 bases lining up with TRBD2. The CDR3 is CASSWGLAGDNEQFF. The CDR3 DNA reads TGTGCCAGCAGCTGGGGACTAGCGGGAGATAATGAGCAGTTCTTC. Complete variable domain (other parts from reference TRBV5-4 and TRBJ2-1): ETGVTQSPTHLIKTRGQQVTLRCSSQSGHNTVSWYQQALGQGPQFIFQYYREEENGRGNFPPRFSGLQFPNYSSELNVNALELDDSALYLCASSWGLAGDNEQFFGPGTRLTVL.